This T cell receptor beta chain was profiled in a study of vaccination effects on CD4 cells after COVID-19 (dated by TCRdb to 2022 to 2024). About the study as a whole: Each participant received two doses of an mRNA SARS-CoV-2 vaccine, either BNT162b2 or mRNA-1273. Pre-vaccine samples were drawn from two convalescent patients 16 days and one week before the first dose, at 142 and 148 days after COVID-19 diagnosis. SARS-CoV-2 spike-specific CD4+ TCR repertoires were compared before and after mRNA vaccination in COVID-19 convalescent patients and in infection-naive vaccine recipients. Altogether, over 9 COVID-19 convalescent patients and several SARS-CoV-2-naive healthy vaccine recipients made up the full study. Cultures from other donors in the study were sequenced with the Oncomine TCR Beta short-read assay on an Illumina iSeq 100. The paper's findings and limits, for the study overall: Both infection-induced and vaccine-induced clones contracted markedly at late post-vaccination timepoints, which is consistent with waning T cell responses. In convalescent patients, the post-vaccine spike-reactive repertoire was composed mainly of new vaccine-induced clones that were largely distinct from infection-induced clones. Limitations of the study were the small number of convalescent patients and the absence of early post-infection timepoints.

In the ViraFEST assay, PBMC were stimulated with viral peptide pools, and antigen-specific CD4+ T cell clonotypes were then identified by expansion using TCR sequencing. After around 10 days of culture, CD4+ T cells were isolated with the EasySep CD4+ T cell isolation kit. Convalescent patients had PCR-confirmed SARS-CoV-2 infection between March and December 2020, before Alpha, Beta and Delta variants emerged in the United States. A few million PBMC per well were cultured with 10 ug/ml peptides in IMDM containing approximately 4.7% human AB serum, approximately 9.9 IU/ml IL-2 and gentamicin. On days 3 and 7, half of the culture medium was replaced with fresh IL-2-containing medium. Unless otherwise noted, each peptide stimulation condition was cultured in triplicate wells. PBMC were separated from whole blood using Ficoll-Paque Plus gradient centrifugation and were then either cryopreserved at -140C or used fresh. The overlapping peptide pools covered the spike proteins of SARS-CoV-2 and of the common cold coronaviruses HCoV-NL63, HCoV-OC43 and HCoV-229E. The QIAamp micro DNA kit was used to extract genomic DNA from the cultured CD4+ T cells.

Library prep was done by the immunoSEQ multiplex PCR assay. DNA from the cultured and isolated CD4+ T cells underwent TCR beta CDR3 sequencing. Turning to the authors' computational methods: The analysis removed non-productive TCR sequences, trimmed reads to the CDR3 region, and retained only CDR3s that were 7 or more amino acids long. The MANAFEST web app was used to identify antigen-specific clonotypes by comparing expansion in peptide wells with expansion in reference cultures. Positive clones required FDR<0.05 expansion versus reference and all other wells, odds ratio above 5, and frequency above 0.1% in two replicate wells. A clonotype was called cross-reactive if it was significantly expanded both in SARS-CoV-2 spike wells and in at least one common cold coronavirus spike condition. CDR3 similarity was assessed by Levenshtein distance with the stringdist R package, and unrooted trees were built with ape in R 3.6.1. TCRdb re-hosts the immuneACCESS table, in-frame sequences only. Its copies lack some clones; in the studies checked, an unresolved V gene accounts for under half of them, and the cause for the rest is not known. That table gives V, J and clone size, and the DNA gave D and trimming. The sample has some 22,000 clones on record, around 77% of them singletons. The ten biggest clones cover 16% of the sample.

This clone was seen once. The specificity of this receptor is unknown. Base-call qualities are not available, and no considerably larger clone is one nucleotide away. This TCR was recovered from a human donor who had a prior SARS-CoV-2 infection. Here the sequenced sample was CD4+ T cells from PBMCs cultured with SARS-CoV-2 spike peptides, taken before COVID-19 vaccination. This specimen's cell subset or site label, interpreted: SARS-CoV-2 spike overlapping peptide pool stimulation.

The DNA sequence follows: TGTGCCAGCAGCTTCGGAGCGGGTAAAGGTTACGAGCAGTACTTC. Its coded protein is CASSFGAGKGYEQYF. Recombination linked TRBV5-4 to TRBJ2-7; TRBD2 is perhaps the D gene, given 6 matching bases. The germline V gene (reference sequence) provides CDR1 SGHNT and CDR2 YYREEE. Trimming at the junction amounts to 2 bases on V and 4 bases on J, and the germline ends lie 16 bases apart. The CDR3 measures 15 amino acids from cysteine to phenylalanine. The only DNA kept is the CDR3, 45 bases in frame from the first base.